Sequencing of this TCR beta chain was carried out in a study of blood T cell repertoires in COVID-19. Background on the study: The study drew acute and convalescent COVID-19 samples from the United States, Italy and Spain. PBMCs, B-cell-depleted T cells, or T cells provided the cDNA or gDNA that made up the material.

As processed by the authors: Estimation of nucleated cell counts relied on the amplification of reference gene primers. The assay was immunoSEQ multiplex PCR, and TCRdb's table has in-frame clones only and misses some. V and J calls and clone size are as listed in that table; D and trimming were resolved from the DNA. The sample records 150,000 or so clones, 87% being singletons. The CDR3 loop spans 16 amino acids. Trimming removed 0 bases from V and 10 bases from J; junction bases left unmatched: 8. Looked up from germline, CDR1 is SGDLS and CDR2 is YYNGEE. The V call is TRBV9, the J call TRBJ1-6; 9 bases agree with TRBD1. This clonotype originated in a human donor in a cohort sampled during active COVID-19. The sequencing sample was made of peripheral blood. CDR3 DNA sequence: TGTGCCAGCAGCGTAGGCTCGGGACAGGGATTATCACCCCTCCACTTT. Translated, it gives CASSVGSGQGLSPLHF. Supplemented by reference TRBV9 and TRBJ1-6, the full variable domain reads DSGVTQTPKHLITATGQRVTLRCSPRSGDLSVYWYQQSLDQGLQFLIQYYNGEERAKGNILERFSAQQFPDLHSELNLSSLELGDSALYFCASSVGSGQGLSPLHFGNGTRLTVT.